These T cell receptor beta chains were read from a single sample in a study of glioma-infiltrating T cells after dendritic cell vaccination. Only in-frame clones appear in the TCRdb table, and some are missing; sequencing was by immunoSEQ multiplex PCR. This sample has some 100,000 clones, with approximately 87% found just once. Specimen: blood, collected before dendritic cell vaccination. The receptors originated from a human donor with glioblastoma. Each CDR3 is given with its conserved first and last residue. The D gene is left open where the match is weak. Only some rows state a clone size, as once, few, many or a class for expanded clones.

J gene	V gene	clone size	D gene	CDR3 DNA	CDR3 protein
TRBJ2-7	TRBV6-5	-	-	TGTGCCAGCAGTTACTCGAAGGGGTCGCTCTCCTACGAGCAGTACTTC	CASSYSKGSLSYEQYF
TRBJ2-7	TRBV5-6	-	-	TGTGCCAGCAGCTTGAAGGGAGGACACTCCCTTAGGACCTACGAGCAGTACTTC	CASSLKGGHSLRTYEQYF
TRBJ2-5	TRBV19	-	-	TGTGCCAGTAGTGCCGGGACTCAAGAGACCCAGTACTTC	CASSAGTQETQYF
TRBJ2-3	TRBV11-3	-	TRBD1	TGTGCCAGCAGCTCCTGGGACAGGGCAGAAGATACGCAGTATTTT	CASSSWDRAEDTQYF
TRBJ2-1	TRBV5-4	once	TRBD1	TGTGCCAGCAGCTTAGACAGGGGGTCCTACAATGAGCAGTTCTTC	CASSLDRGSYNEQFF
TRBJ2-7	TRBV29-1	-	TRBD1	TGCAGCGGCCGGGACAGGGTCTCCTACGAGCAGTACTTC	CSGRDRVSYEQYF
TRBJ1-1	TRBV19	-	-	TGTGCCAGTAGTGCCCTTTTTGCGGGGAAAACTGAAGCTTTCTTT	CASSALFAGKTEAFF
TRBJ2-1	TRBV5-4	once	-	TGTGCCAGCAGCTTGGACAGCTATGAGCAGTTCTTC	CASSLDSYEQFF
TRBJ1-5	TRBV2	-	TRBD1	TGTGCCAGCAGTGCCCGGGACAGGGGCTTATATAGCAATCAGCCCCAGCATTTT	CASSARDRGLYSNQPQHF
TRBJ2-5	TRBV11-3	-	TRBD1	TGTGCCAGCAGCTTCGGGACAGGCCAAGAGACCCAGTACTTC	CASSFGTGQETQYF
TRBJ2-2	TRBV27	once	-	TGTGCCAGCAGTTTTTGGGGTATGACAGTTAACACCGGGGAGCTGTTTTTT	CASSFWGMTVNTGELFF
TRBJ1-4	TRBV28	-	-	TGTGCCAGCAGTCAAGCCGGGACAACTAATGAAAAACTGTTTTTT	CASSQAGTTNEKLFF
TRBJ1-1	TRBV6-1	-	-	TGTGCCAGCCGAAGGAGGACGGCAAACACTGAAGCTTTCTTT	CASRRRTANTEAFF
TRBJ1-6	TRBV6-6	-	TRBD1	TGTGCCAGCAGTTATAACGTACAGGGGCCCCGTGAGACCCTCCACTTT	CASSYNVQGPRETLHF
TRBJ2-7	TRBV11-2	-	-	TGTGCCAGCAGCTTTGTGACAAATACCTACGAGCAGTACTTC	CASSFVTNTYEQYF
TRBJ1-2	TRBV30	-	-	TGTGCCTGGAGGGGCAACAAGAATGGCTACACCTTC	CAWRGNKNGYTF
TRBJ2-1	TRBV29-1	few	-	TGCAGCGCCGGCCGGGAAGCCGCTGAGCAGTTCTTC	CSAGREAAEQFF
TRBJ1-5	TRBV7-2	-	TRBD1	TGTGCCAGCAGCGGAAGAACAGGGGGTGGGCAGCCCCAGCATTTT	CASSGRTGGGQPQHF
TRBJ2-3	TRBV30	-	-	TGTGCCTGGACCAGGATAGATACGCAGTATTTT	CAWTRIDTQYF
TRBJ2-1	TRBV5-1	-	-	TGCGCCAGCAGCTTGGCCATCGCGATGGTCAATGAGCAGTTCTTC	CASSLAIAMVNEQFF
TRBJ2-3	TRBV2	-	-	TGTGCCAGCAGTGAAGGTCCTAGCCGCACAGATACGCAGTATTTT	CASSEGPSRTDTQYF
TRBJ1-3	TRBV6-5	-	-	TGTGCCAGCAGTTACGGGGCAGGATCTGGAAACACCATATATTTT	CASSYGAGSGNTIYF
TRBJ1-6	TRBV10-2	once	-	TGCGCCAGCGTCCCGGCAGGGGCCTATAATTCACCCCTCCACTTT	CASVPAGAYNSPLHF
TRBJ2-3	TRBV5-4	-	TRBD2	TGTGCCAGCAGCATCCGCCGACCGGGACTATTCCCAGATACGCAGTATTTT	CASSIRRPGLFPDTQYF
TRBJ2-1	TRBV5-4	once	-	TGTGCCAGCAGCTTCGACACGAGCTCCTACAATGAGCAGTTCTTC	CASSFDTSSYNEQFF
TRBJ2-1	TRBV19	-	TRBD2	TGTGCCAGTAGTCGACTAGCGGGATTGTACAATGAGCAGTTCTTC	CASSRLAGLYNEQFF
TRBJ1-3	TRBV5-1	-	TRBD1	TGCGCCAGCAGCCGTGGGGACAGGCCCTCTGGAAACACCATATATTTT	CASSRGDRPSGNTIYF
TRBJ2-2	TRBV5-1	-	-	TGCGCCAGCAGCTTGGCCAGCGGAGGGGGCGCGGAGCTGTTTTTT	CASSLASGGGAELFF
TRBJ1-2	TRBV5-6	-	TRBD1	TGTGCCAGCAGCTTGGAGAGGACAGGGAGGTCTCATGGCTACACCTTC	CASSLERTGRSHGYTF
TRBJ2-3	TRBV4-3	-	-	TGCGCCAGCAGCCAAGAGCCGGGACTCCATACGCAGTATTTT	CASSQEPGLHTQYF
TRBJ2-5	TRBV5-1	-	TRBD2	TGCGCCAGCAGCATAAGACTAGCGGGAGGCATGGAGACCCAGTACTTC	CASSIRLAGGMETQYF
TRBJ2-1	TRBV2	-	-	TGTGCCACCGAGAGGTTTGAGCAGTTCTTC	CATERFEQFF
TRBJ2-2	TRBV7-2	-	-	TGTGCCAGCAGCTTACGTCTTGGTCGGGAACTAGCACTGTTTTTT	CASSLRLGRELALFF
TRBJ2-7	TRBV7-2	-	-	TGTGCCAGCAGCTTAGGGTACGGCTCCTACGAGCAGTACTTC	CASSLGYGSYEQYF
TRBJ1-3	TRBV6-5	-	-	TGTGCCAGCAGTTTTCAGGGGGGAAACACCATATATTTT	CASSFQGGNTIYF
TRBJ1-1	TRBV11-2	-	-	TGTGCCAGCAGCTTATACGGGGTAAGAAACACTGAAGCTTTCTTT	CASSLYGVRNTEAFF
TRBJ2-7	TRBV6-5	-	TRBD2	TGTGCCAGCAGTAGGACTAGCGGCTCCTACGAGCAGTACTTC	CASSRTSGSYEQYF
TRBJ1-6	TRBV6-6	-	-	TGTGCCAGCAGTTACTCGGGAGGGGAGGCTTCACCCCTCCACTTT	CASSYSGGEASPLHF
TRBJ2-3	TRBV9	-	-	TGTGCCAGCAGCGCCCGGGACACGGGGACAGATACGCAGTATTTT	CASSARDTGTDTQYF
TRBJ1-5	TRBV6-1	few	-	TGTGCCAGCAGTTCACTCGGGCCGGGGAGGCAGCCCCAGCATTTT	CASSSLGPGRQPQHF
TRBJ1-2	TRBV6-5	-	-	TGTGCCAGCAGGGGTAGCCAGTCTAACTATGGCTACACCTTC	CASRGSQSNYGYTF
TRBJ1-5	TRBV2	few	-	TGTGCCAGCAGTGGTGGGCCACCTCCCCCGCATTTT	CASSGGPPPPHF
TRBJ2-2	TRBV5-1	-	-	TGCGCCAGCAGCTTGGCCGGGGAGAACACCGGGGAGCTGTTTTTT	CASSLAGENTGELFF
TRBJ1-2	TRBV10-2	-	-	TGCGCCAGCAGTGAGTCTTTGGGACTTAATGGCTACACCTTC	CASSESLGLNGYTF
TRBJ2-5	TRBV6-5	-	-	TGTGCCAGCAGTTTAGACGGAGAAGAGACCCAGTACTTC	CASSLDGEETQYF
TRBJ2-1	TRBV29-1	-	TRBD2	TGCAGCGTGGTCCCTCAGGGAGGGGAGCAGTTCTTC	CSVVPQGGEQFF